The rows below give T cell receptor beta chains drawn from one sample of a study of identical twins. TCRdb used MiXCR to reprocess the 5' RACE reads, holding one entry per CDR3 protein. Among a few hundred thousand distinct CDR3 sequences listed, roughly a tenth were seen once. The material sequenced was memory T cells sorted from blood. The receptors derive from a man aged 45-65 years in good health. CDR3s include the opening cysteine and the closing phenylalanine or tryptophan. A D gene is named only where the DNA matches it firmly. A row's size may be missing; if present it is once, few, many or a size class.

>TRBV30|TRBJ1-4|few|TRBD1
TGTGCCTGTTCCGGACAGGGGGCCAATGAAAAACTGTTTTTT
CACSGQGANEKLFF
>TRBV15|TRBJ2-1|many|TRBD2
TGTGCCACCAGCAGAGCTAGCGGGAGCTCCTACAATGAGCAGTTCTTC
CATSRASGSSYNEQFF
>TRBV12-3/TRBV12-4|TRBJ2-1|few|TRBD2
TGTGCCAGCAGCCAGGGACTAGCGGGGGCCGGGGAGCAGTTCTTC
CASSQGLAGAGEQFF
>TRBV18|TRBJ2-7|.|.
TGTGCCAGCTCATCGTCGGGAGAGCAGTACTTC
CASSSSGEQYF
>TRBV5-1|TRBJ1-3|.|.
TGCGCCAGCAGCTCGGGGACGAGTCCTGGAAACACCATATATTTT
CASSSGTSPGNTIYF
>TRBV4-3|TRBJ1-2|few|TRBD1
TGCGCCAGCAGCCAAATTCAGGGGGCCAGTGGCTACACCTTC
CASSQIQGASGYTF
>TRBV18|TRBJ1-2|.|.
TGTGCCAGCTCACCCCCCGTGCAGAACTATGGCTACACCTTC
CASSPPVQNYGYTF
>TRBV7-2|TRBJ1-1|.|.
TGTGCCAGCAGCCCCACGGGGGGGGTGGAAGCTTTCTTT
CASSPTGGVEAFF
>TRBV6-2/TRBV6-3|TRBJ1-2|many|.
TGTGCCAGCAGTTACACGGCAGCCGGAGGCTACACCTTC
CASSYTAAGGYTF
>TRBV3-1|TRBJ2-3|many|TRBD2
TGTGCCAGCAGCCAAACGTACCTAGCGGGAGGGCCAGATACGCAGTATTTT
CASSQTYLAGGPDTQYF
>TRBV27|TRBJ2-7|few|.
TGTGCCAGCAGTTCCCTCTTAGCTCCCTACGAGCAGTACTTC
CASSSLLAPYEQYF
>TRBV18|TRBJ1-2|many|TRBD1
TGTGCCAGCTCACCATCGACAGGGACCTTTGACTACACCTTC
CASSPSTGTFDYTF
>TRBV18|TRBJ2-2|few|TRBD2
TGTGCCAGCTCACCGACAACTAGCGGGACCGGGGAGCTGTTTTTT
CASSPTTSGTGELFF
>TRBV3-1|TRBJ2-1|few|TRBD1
TGTGCCAGCAGATTACGGGGGACAGGGGCCGGTGAGCAGTTCTTC
CASRLRGTGAGEQFF
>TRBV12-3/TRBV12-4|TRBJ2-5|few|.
TGTGCCAGCAGTGCCGGGAGCGGGACCCAGTACTTC
CASSAGSGTQYF
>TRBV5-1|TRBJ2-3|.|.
TGCGCCAGCAGCTCCCTTCGGGGTGATACGCAGTATTTT
CASSSLRGDTQYF
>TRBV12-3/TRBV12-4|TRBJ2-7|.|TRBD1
TGTGCCAGCAGTTTCCCTGACAGGGGGTTCTACGAGCAGTACTTC
CASSFPDRGFYEQYF
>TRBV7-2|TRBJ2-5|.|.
TGTGCCAGCAGTGACGGGGTTAGGGAGACCCAGTACTTC
CASSDGVRETQYF
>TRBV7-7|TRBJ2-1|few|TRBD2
TGTGCTAGCAGCCCGTCAGGGCTAGCGGGGACTTGGTTCTTC
CASSPSGLAGTWFF
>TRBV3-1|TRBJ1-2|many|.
TGTGCCAGCAGCCAACGTTGGGGGGGGCCGGGCTATGGCTACACCTTC
CASSQRWGGPGYGYTF
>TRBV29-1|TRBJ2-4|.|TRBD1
TGCAGCGTCGGACAGGGCTTGGCCAAAAACATTCAGTACTTC
CSVGQGLAKNIQYF
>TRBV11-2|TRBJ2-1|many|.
TGTGCCAGCAGCTGGGGTCGGATAGACAATGAGCAGTTCTTC
CASSWGRIDNEQFF
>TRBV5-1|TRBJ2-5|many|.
TGCGCCAGCAGCTTGGGCATAGGGGCCGGACTACAAGAGACCCAGTACTTC
CASSLGIGAGLQETQYF
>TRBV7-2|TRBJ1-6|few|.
TGTGCCAGCAGCTTAGCGGATCCCGGGGATGGGTCACCCCTCCACTTT
CASSLADPGDGSPLHF
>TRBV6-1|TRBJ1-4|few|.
TGTGCCAGCAGCGAAGTTGGTAGGGCAGCCCCAACTAATGAAAAACTGTTTTTT
CASSEVGRAAPTNEKLFF
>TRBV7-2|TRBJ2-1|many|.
TGTGCCAGCAGCTTAGGCAGGGACAATGAGCAGTTCTTC
CASSLGRDNEQFF
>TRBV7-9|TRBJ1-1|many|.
TGTGCCAGCAGCTCCCGGCGGGTGGGGAACACTGAAGCTTTCTTT
CASSSRRVGNTEAFF
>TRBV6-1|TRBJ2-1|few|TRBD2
TGTGCCAGCAGTCTGGCCACTAGCGGAATTTACAATGAGCAGTTCTTC
CASSLATSGIYNEQFF
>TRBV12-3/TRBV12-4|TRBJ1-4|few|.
TGTGCCAGCAGTTTCAGCGAGGGTGGAAAACTGTTTTTT
CASSFSEGGKLFF
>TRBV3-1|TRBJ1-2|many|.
TGTGCCAGCAGCGGCAATTATGGCTACACCTTC
CASSGNYGYTF
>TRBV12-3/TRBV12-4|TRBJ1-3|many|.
TGTGCCAGCACCCCGACCGGCAGGCCCGAAAACACCATATATTTT
CASTPTGRPENTIYF
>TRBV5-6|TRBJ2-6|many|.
TGTGCCAGCAGCTTAGTGGCGCCCGGGGCCAACGTCCTGACTTTC
CASSLVAPGANVLTF
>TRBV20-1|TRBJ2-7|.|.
TGCAGTGCTAGGGGCCGCGGATCGAGCATCCACGATCAGTACTTC
CSARGRGSSIHDQYF
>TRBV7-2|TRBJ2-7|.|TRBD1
TGTGCCAGCAGCCACCGACAGGGGGCAGGCGAGCAGTACTTC
CASSHRQGAGEQYF
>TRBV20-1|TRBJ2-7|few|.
TGCAGTGCTAGATCCTACACCGGGACTCAAACCAGGCGCGAGCAGTACTTC
CSARSYTGTQTRREQYF
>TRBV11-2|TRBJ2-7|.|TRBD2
TGTGCCAGCAGCTCTAGACTAGCGGGAGGATCCCCTCCCTCCTACGAGCAGTACTTC
CASSSRLAGGSPPSYEQYF
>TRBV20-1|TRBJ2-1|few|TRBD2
TGCAGTGCTAGGGGTAGCGGGGTTACCTACAATGAGCAGTTCTTC
CSARGSGVTYNEQFF
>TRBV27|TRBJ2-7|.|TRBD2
TGTGCCAGCAGTTTAGTAGCGGGGGATTTCTACGAGCAGTACTTC
CASSLVAGDFYEQYF
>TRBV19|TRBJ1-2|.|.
TGTGCCAGTAGTGCGCAGCGGGACTTAAACTATGGCTACACCTTC
CASSAQRDLNYGYTF
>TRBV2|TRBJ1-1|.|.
TGTGCCAGCAGTGAAAGGGCGGCGAACACTGAAGCTTTCTTT
CASSERAANTEAFF
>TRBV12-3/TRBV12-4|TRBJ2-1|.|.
TGTGCCAGCAGCAGCGACTATTCGTACAATGAGCAGTTCTTC
CASSSDYSYNEQFF
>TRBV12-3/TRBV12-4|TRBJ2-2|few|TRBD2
TGTGCCAGCAGGACGGGGGGGCTGGACACCGGGGAGCTGTTTTTT
CASRTGGLDTGELFF
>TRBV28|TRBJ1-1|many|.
TGTGCCAGCAGTTCCCCCCGCGGGGGGCAAACTGAAGCTTTCTTT
CASSSPRGGQTEAFF
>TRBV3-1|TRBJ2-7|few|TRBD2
TGTGCCAGCAGCCCGCAGCGGGGACCCTACGAGCAGTACTTC
CASSPQRGPYEQYF
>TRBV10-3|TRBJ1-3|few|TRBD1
TGTGCCATCAGGACAGGGGAGAGAAACACCATATATTTT
CAIRTGERNTIYF
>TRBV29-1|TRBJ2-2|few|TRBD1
TGCAGCGATTGGGACAGGGGATCTTATAGCCCCGGGGAGCTGTTTTTT
CSDWDRGSYSPGELFF
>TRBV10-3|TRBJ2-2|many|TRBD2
TGTGCCATCAGCGCAGGACTAGCGTGGACCGGGGAGCTGTTTTTT
CAISAGLAWTGELFF
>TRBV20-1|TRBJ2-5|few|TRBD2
TGCAGTGTCCGACTAGCGAGAGTCCCAAAAGAGACCCAGTACTTC
CSVRLARVPKETQYF
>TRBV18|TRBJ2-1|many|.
TGTGCCAGCTCACAACGTGACCAACTAATCTCCTACAATGAGCAGTTCTTC
CASSQRDQLISYNEQFF
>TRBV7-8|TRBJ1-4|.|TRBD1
TGTGCCAGCAGCTGGACAGGGGAAAATGAAAAACTGTTTTTT
CASSWTGENEKLFF
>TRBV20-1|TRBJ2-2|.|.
TGCAGTGCTAGCGCACAGGACTACACCGGGGAGCTGTTTTTT
CSASAQDYTGELFF
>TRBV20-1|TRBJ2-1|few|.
TGCAGTGCTCGGAAACGGTACGATGAGCAGTTCTTC
CSARKRYDEQFF
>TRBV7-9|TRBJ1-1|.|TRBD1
TGTGCCAGCAGCTCCAGGGGGGATACTGAAGCTTTCTTT
CASSSRGDTEAFF
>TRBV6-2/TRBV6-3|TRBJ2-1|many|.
TGTGCCAGCAGCGAGAAGGGGTTGAGTAATGAGCAGTTCTTC
CASSEKGLSNEQFF
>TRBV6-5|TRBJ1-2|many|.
TGTGCCAGCAGTTACGGGAGCGGGGGTGGCTACACCTTC
CASSYGSGGGYTF
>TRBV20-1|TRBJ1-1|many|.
TGCAGTGCCCAGGCGGCGCGGAACACTGAAGCTTTCTTT
CSAQAARNTEAFF
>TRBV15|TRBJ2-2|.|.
TGTGCCACCAGCAGAGATCGCAGGGGGAACACCGGGGAGCTGTTTTTT
CATSRDRRGNTGELFF
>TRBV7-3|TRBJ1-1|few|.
TGTGCCAGCAGCCTTCGGACTCTCCCGGCAGCTTTCTTT
CASSLRTLPAAFF
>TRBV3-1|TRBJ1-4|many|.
TGTGCCAGCAGCCAAGTGAGTAATGAAAAACTGTTTTTT
CASSQVSNEKLFF